The clone carrying this T cell receptor (beta chain) came up once. As yet, its antigen is unknown. V was clipped by 0 bases and J by 3 bases, with 5 bases between them. Germline V CDR1 and CDR2: KGHSH, LQKENI. The CDR3 totals 13 residues. The data were obtained in a study of cytomegalovirus exposure and HLA in healthy donors. Study-wide findings and caveats: The authors assumed roughly uniform sequencing depth across donors for presence/absence analyses. Association with HLA alleles at 0.05 false discovery rate was found for 15,000 to 20,000 TCR beta sequences in a later analysis. In a later analysis, TCR association rates varied by HLA locus: DRB1 most, HLA-C fewest.

Primers for the PCR totalled 60 Vbeta and 13 Jbeta. This table comes from immunoSEQ multiplex PCR, and its TCRdb copy is limited to in-frame clones, with some not included. The sample has about 100,000 clones, 74% seen once. The sample comprised PBMCs. This receptor was obtained from a man aged 45-65 years in good health and CMV-seropositive. The chain joins TRBV18 to TRBJ1-1; D unclear. The CDR3, as DNA: TGTGCCAGCTCACCACCATCGTACACTGAAGCTTTCTTT. Translation: CASSPPSYTEAFF.